The clone carrying this T cell receptor (beta chain) occurred many times. What it recognizes is unknown. Memory CD4+ T cells were sorted as CD4+CD45RO+CD25- cells. V lost 2 bases to trimming and J lost 12 bases; unmatched junction nucleotides: 7. Looked up from germline, CDR1 is MRHNA and CDR2 is SNTAGT. This CDR3 comprises 13 residues. Study results and limitations: Larger-cohort validation covered only one TCR beta V-J rearrangement. Tumor memory CD4+ T cell TCR gene usage clustered with blood and lymph node memory CD4+ cells and lymph node naive CD4+ cells.

Full-length variable regions came from constant-region reverse primers plus semi-nested Nested Universal Primer A PCR. TCRdb redid the calling of the 5' RACE reads with MiXCR, one entry per CDR3 protein. In the table there are tens of thousands of distinct CDR3 sequences, over 25% of which are singletons. The sample consisted of memory CD4+ T cells sorted from a lymph node. Documented subset: memory CD4+ T cells, CD4+CD45RO+CD25-. The receptor comes from a female donor with breast cancer. V and J are TRBV6-4 and TRBJ2-1; 7 bases align to TRBD2. The CDR3: CASSDTSSGVQFF. The DNA of the CDR3 is TGTGCCAGCAGTGACACCTCTAGCGGAGTGCAGTTCTTC.